In this sample, the clone carrying this T cell receptor (beta chain) turned up a few times. Its specificity is not known. Primers included in the PCR were 60 Vbeta and 13 Jbeta primers. Only in-frame clones appear in the TCRdb table, and some are missing; sequencing was by immunoSEQ multiplex PCR. The sample shows some 110,000 clones, approximately 14% of them seen only once. The record originates from a study of cytomegalovirus exposure and HLA in healthy donors. Notes on the study in general: CMV serostatus alone was available as immune exposure information.

CDR3 length equals 14 residues. Germline assignment: CDR1 LGHNA and CDR2 YSLEER. V was shortened by 4 bases and J by 8 bases, with 17 bases between the two germline ends. The source is a female donor in good health and CMV-seronegative. The specimen sequenced was PBMCs. The chain couples TRBV4-3 to TRBJ1-2, with D possibly being TRBD1 (5 bases). CDR3 in DNA: TGCGCCAGCAGCCCGGGGGAGGGGTTCTACGGCTACACCTTC. Translation gives CASSPGEGFYGYTF.